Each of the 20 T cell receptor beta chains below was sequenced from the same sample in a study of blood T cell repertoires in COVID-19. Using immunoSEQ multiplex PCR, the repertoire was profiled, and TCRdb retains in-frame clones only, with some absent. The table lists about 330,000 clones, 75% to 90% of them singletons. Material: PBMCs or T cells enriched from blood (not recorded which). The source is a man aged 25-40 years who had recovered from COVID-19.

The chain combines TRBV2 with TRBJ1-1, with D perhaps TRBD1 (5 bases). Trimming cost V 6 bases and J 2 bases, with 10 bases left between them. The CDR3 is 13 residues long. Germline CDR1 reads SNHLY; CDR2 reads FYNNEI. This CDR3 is CASRGDFNTEAFF. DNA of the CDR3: TGTGCCAGCAGAGGGGACTTTAACACTGAAGCTTTCTTT.

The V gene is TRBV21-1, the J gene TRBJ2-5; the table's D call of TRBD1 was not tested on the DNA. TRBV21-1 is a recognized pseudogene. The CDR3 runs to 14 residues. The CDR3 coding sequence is TGTGCCAGCAGCAAAGGACAGTCCGAAGGGACCCAGTACTTC. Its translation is CASSKGQSEGTQYF.

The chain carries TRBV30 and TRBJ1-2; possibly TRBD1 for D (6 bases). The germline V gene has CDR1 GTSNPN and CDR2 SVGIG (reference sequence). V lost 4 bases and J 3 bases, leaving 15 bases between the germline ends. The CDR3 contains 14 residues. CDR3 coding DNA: TGTGCCTGGACGGAGAGAGGGGGAGACTATGGCTACACCTTC. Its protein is CAWTERGGDYGYTF. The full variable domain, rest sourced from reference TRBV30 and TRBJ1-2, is SQTIHQWPATLVQPVGSPLSLECTVEGTSNPNLYWYRQAAGRGLQLLFYSVGIGQISSEVPQNLSASRPQDRQFILSSKKLLLSDSGFYLCAWTERGGDYGYTFGSGTRLTVV.

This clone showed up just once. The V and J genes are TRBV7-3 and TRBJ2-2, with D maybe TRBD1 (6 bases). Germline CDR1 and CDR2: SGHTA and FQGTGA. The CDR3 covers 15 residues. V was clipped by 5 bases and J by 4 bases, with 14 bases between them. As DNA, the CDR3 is TGTGCCAGCAGCCAGACGGACAGCTTCACCGGGGAGCTGTTTTTT. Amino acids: CASSQTDSFTGELFF.

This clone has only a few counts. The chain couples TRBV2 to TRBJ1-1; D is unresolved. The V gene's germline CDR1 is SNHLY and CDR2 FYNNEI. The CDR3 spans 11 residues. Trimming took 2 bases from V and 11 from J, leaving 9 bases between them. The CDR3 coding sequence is TGTGCCAGCAGTGAATACCAGGCCGCTTTCTTT. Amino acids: CASSEYQAAFF.

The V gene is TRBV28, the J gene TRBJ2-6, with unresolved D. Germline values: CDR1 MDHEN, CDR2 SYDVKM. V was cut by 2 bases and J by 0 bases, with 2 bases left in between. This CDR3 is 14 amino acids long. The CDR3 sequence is CASSLHSGANVLTF. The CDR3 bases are TGTGCCAGCAGTTTACACTCTGGGGCCAACGTCCTGACTTTC.

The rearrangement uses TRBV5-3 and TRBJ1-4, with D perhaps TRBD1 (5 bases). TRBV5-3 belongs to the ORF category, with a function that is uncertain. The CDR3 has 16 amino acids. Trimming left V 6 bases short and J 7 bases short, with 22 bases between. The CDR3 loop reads CARITSLSQGGEKLFF. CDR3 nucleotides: TGTGCCAGAATCACCTCCCTGAGTCAGGGAGGTGAAAAACTGTTTTTT.

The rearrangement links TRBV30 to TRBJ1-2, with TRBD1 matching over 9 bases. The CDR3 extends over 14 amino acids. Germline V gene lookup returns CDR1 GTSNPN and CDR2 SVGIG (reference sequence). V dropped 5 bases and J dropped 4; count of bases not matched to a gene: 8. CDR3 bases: TGTGCCTGGGCCCGGGACAGGGAGATCTATGGCTACACCTTC. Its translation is CAWARDREIYGYTF.

The CDR3 nucleotides read TGTGCCAGCAGTACTCGGGACAGGGGCACAGATACGCAGTATTTT. Translation: CASSTRDRGTDTQYF. The chain couples TRBV6-2 or TRBV6-3 to TRBJ2-3, with TRBD1 matching 9 bases. The CDR3 sequence is 15 residues long. V gave up 5 bases and J gave up 1 base; unmatched junction bases: 4. Germline CDR1 and CDR2: MNHEY and SVGEGT.

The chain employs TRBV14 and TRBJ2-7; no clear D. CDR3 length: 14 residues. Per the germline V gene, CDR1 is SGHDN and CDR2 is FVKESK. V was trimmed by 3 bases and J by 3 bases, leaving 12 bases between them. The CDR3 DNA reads TGTGCCAGCAGCCACCTTACGAGGAACTACGAGCAGTACTTC. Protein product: CASSHLTRNYEQYF.

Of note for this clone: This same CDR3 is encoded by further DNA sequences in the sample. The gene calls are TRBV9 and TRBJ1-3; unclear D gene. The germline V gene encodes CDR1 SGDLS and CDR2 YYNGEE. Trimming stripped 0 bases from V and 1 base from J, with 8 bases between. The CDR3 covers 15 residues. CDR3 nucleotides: TGTGCCAGCAGCGTAGATTCGGGTTCTGGAAACACCATATATTTT. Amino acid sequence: CASSVDSGSGNTIYF.

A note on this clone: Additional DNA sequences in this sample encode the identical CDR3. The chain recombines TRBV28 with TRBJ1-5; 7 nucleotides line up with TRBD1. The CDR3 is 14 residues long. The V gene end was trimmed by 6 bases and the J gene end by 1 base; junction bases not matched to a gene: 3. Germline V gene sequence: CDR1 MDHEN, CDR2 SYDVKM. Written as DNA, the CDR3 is TGTGCCAGCAGCCTAGGGGGCAGCAATCAGCCCCAGCATTTT. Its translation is CASSLGGSNQPQHF.

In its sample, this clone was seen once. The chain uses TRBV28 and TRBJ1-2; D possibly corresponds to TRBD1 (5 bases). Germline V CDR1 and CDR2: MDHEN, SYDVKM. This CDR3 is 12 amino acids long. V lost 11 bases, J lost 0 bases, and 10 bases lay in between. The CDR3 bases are TGTGCCGGGGGGATCCCTAACTATGGCTACACCTTC. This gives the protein CAGGIPNYGYTF.

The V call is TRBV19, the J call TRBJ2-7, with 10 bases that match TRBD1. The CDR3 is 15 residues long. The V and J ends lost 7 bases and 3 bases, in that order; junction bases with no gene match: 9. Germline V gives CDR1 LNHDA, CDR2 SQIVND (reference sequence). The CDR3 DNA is TGTGCCAGTAAGGAGGGGGGACAGGGGATCTACGAGCAGTACTTC. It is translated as CASKEGGQGIYEQYF.

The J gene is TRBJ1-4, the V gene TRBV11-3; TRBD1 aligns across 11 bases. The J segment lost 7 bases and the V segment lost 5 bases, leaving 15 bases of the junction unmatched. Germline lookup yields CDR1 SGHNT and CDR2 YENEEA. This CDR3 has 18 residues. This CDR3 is CASSPPRGQGVSSEKLFF. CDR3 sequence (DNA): TGTGCCAGCAGCCCACCCCGGGGACAGGGGGTTTCTAGTGAAAAACTGTTTTTT.

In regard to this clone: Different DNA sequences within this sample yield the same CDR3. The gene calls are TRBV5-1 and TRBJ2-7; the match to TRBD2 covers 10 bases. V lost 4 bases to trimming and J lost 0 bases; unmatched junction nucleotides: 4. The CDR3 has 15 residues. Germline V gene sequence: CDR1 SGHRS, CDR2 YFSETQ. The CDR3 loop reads CASSLSGGPSYEQYF. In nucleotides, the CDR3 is TGCGCCAGCAGCCTTAGCGGGGGGCCCTCCTACGAGCAGTACTTC.

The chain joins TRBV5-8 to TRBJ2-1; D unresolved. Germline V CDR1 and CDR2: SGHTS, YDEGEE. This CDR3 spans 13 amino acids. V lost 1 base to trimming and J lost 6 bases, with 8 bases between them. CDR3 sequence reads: CASSLSESNEQFF. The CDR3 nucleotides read TGTGCCAGCAGCTTGTCCGAGAGCAATGAGCAGTTCTTC.

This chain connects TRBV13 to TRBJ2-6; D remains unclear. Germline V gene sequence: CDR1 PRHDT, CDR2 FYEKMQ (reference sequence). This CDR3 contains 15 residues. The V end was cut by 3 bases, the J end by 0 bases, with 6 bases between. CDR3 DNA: TGTGCCAGCAGCTTGGAGAGCTCTGGGGCCAACGTCCTGACTTTC. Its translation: CASSLESSGANVLTF.

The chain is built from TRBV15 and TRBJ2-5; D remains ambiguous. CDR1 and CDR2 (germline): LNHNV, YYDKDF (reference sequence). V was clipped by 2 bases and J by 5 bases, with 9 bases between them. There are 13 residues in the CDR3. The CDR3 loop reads CATSRSELETQYF. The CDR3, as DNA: TGTGCCACCAGCAGATCCGAACTCGAGACCCAGTACTTC.

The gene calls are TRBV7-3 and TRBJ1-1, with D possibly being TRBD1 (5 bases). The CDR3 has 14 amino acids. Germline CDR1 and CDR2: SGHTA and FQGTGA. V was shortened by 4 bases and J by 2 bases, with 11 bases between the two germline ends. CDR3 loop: CASSWGSQNTEAFF. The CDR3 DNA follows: TGTGCCAGCAGCTGGGGCAGCCAAAACACTGAAGCTTTCTTT.